What follows are 22 T cell receptor beta chains derived from one specimen sequenced in a study of cytomegalovirus exposure and HLA in healthy donors (dated by TCRdb to about 2017). The library was produced with the immunoSEQ multiplex PCR assay. For the multiplex PCR, a mixture combining 60 forward primers for TCR Vbeta segments and 13 reverse primers for TCR Jbeta segments was used. Drawn from immuneACCESS, this table holds only the in-frame rearrangements with V and J called that TCRdb kept. Clones are partly lost; checked studies trace under half to an unresolved V gene and leave the rest unexplained. Within this sample are 150,000 or so clones, with 60% to 85% of them counted one time only. Together, the top ten hold roughly an eighth of the sample. The sequenced sample consisted of PBMCs. These receptors originate from a man aged 40-49 years in good health and CMV-seropositive.

The chain uses TRBV5-1 and TRBJ2-7; TRBD2 matches 14 bases. Germline CDR1 SGHRS, CDR2 YFSETQ. This CDR3 comprises 15 residues. V was clipped by 4 bases and J by 2 bases; unmatched bases: 2. The CDR3 region has the DNA TGCGCCAGCAGCGGGACTAGCGGGGGACCCTACGAGCAGTACTTC. Translated: CASSGTSGGPYEQYF.

The chain recombines TRBV10-3 with TRBJ2-1; tentative D call: TRBD1 (6 bases). The germline V and J ends were trimmed by 8 bases and 2 bases, with 13 bases remaining between them. Germline values: CDR1 ENHRY, CDR2 SYGVKD. CDR3 size: 14 residues. The CDR3 is CAIARDTAYNEQFF. CDR3 DNA sequence: TGTGCCATCGCCCGGGACACGGCCTACAATGAGCAGTTCTTC.

The chain has TRBV7-8 and TRBJ2-7, with 7 bases matching TRBD1. Germline V gives CDR1 SGHVS, CDR2 FQNEAQ. With 5 bases clipped from V and 3 bases from J, the junction kept 7 bases outside the gene matches. The CDR3 is 14 residues long. CDR3 protein: CASSPRGLGYEQYF. The DNA for the CDR3 is TGTGCCAGCAGCCCCAGGGGGTTAGGCTACGAGCAGTACTTC.

This chain uses TRBV18 with TRBJ2-1; no clear D. Germline CDR1 and CDR2: KGHSH and LQKENI. This CDR3 region has 15 residues. Trimming pared 6 bases from V and 0 bases from J, leaving 12 bases between. The CDR3 bases are TGTGCCAGCTCCCGGAGTAGGAACTCCTACAATGAGCAGTTCTTC. Translated, it gives CASSRSRNSYNEQFF.

The chain has TRBV13 and TRBJ2-1; possibly TRBD1 for D (5 bases). The CDR3 covers 16 residues. V was cut by 0 bases and J by 2 bases, with 11 bases left in between. Germline values: CDR1 PRHDT, CDR2 FYEKMQ (reference sequence). As DNA, the CDR3 is TGTGCCAGCAGCTTAGGGGGCCAGGGCCCCTACAATGAGCAGTTCTTC. This sequence encodes CASSLGGQGPYNEQFF.

This chain joins TRBV2 and TRBJ2-7, with D possibly being TRBD2 (6 bases). Per germline, CDR1 SNHLY and CDR2 FYNNEI. This CDR3 spans 15 amino acids. The germline V and J ends were trimmed by 5 bases and 4 bases, with 18 bases remaining between them. CDR3 protein: CASSKGTLDTYEQYF. The CDR3 DNA reads TGTGCCAGCAGTAAGGGGACTCTTGATACATACGAGCAGTACTTC.

The J gene is TRBJ1-1, the V gene TRBV4-2; 7 nucleotides match TRBD1. CDR1 and CDR2 from the germline V gene are LGHNA and YNFKEQ. The V segment lost 1 base and the J segment 4 bases; nucleotides outside the gene matches: 3. There are 14 residues in the CDR3. CDR3 protein: CASSQVRGPTEAFF. CDR3 bases: TGTGCCAGCAGCCAAGTTAGGGGGCCCACTGAAGCTTTCTTT.

CDR3 residues: CASSFSDGGTYEQYF. The CDR3 DNA reads as TGTGCCAGCAGTTTTTCAGACGGAGGAACCTACGAGCAGTACTTC. The chain employs TRBV27 and TRBJ2-7, with D perhaps TRBD2 (5 bases). The CDR3 has 15 residues. Germline CDR1 and CDR2: MNHEY and SMNVEV (reference sequence). The V gene lost 3 bases and the J gene lost 2 bases, with 14 bases spanning the gap.

There are a few counts of this clone. The V gene is TRBV4-1, the J gene TRBJ2-7; possibly TRBD1 for D (5 bases). V dropped 6 bases and J dropped 6 bases, with 15 bases sitting between them. The CDR3 runs 13 residues. Germline V gene data show CDR1 as MGHRA and CDR2 as YSYEKL. CDR3 loop: CASSHRSAGEQYF. CDR3 nucleotide sequence: TGCGCCAGCAGTCACAGGTCCGCCGGCGAGCAGTACTTC.

The V gene is TRBV29-1, the J gene TRBJ2-1, with 8 bases identical to TRBD2. CDR1 is SQVTM and CDR2 is ANQGSEA in the germline V gene. The CDR3 spans 14 residues. V shed 4 bases, J shed 3 bases, and the junction held 5 bases outside the gene matches. The chain's CDR3 is CSVGIGTSYNEQFF. In DNA form, the CDR3 reads TGCAGCGTTGGGATCGGGACTAGCTACAATGAGCAGTTCTTC.

The J gene is TRBJ1-1, the V gene TRBV5-4; D unresolved. The CDR3 runs 14 residues. CDR1 is SGHNT and CDR2 is YYREEE in the germline V gene (reference sequence). V dropped 3 bases and J dropped 6 bases, with 15 bases sitting between them. The CDR3 spells CASSYRSVEPEAFF. The CDR3 nucleotides read TGTGCCAGCAGCTACCGGTCGGTTGAGCCTGAAGCTTTCTTT.

This clone turned up a few times. Distinct nucleotide sequences in the sample also encode this CDR3. CDR3 coding DNA: TGTGCCAGCAGCCTAACTAGCGGGAGGTACAATGAGCAGTTCTTC. This encodes CASSLTSGRYNEQFF. The chain joins TRBV7-9 to TRBJ2-1; TRBD2 matches 12 bases. The CDR3 has 15 amino acids. V shed 5 bases and J 4 bases; nucleotides not matched to a gene: 3. Germline assignment: CDR1 SEHNR and CDR2 FQNEAQ (reference sequence).

V is TRBV6-6 and J is TRBJ2-1, with D possibly TRBD2 on 6 matching bases. V was cut by 6 bases and J by 6 bases, with 15 bases left in between. The CDR3 totals 14 residues. Per germline, CDR1 MNHNY and CDR2 SVGAGI (reference sequence). The CDR3 DNA follows: TGTGCCAGCAGCTGGAGGGCGCAGGTCAATGAGCAGTTCTTC. Translation: CASSWRAQVNEQFF.

The chain recombines TRBV6-1 with TRBJ1-6, with TRBD1 identical over 9 bases. V lost 4 bases, J lost 7 bases, and 2 bases stayed unmatched. Per the germline V gene, CDR1 is MNHNS and CDR2 is SASEGT. The CDR3 contains 14 residues. In DNA form, the CDR3 reads TGTGCCAGCAGTGCGACAGGGGGAAATTCACCCCTCCACTTT. Protein product: CASSATGGNSPLHF.

V is TRBV19 and J is TRBJ2-2; tentative D call: TRBD1 (6 bases). Germline CDR1 LNHDA, CDR2 SQIVND (reference sequence). The CDR3 is 15 amino acids. V was cut by 6 bases and J by 4 bases, with 15 bases left in between. The CDR3 loop is CASRSQGVGTGELFF. In DNA form, the CDR3 reads TGTGCCAGTAGGTCACAGGGCGTCGGCACCGGGGAGCTGTTTTTT.

The V gene is TRBV4-2, the J gene TRBJ2-2; 8 nucleotides align to TRBD2. V was clipped by 0 bases and J by 3 bases; unmatched bases: 9. Germline V gene sequence: CDR1 LGHNA, CDR2 YNFKEQ. This CDR3 is 18 amino acids long. CDR3 bases: TGTGCCAGCAGCCAAGACAGGCAAAAGCGGGAGTACACCGGGGAGCTGTTTTTT. Amino acid sequence: CASSQDRQKREYTGELFF.

The chain is built from TRBV5-5 and TRBJ1-1; D is ambiguous. The CDR3 has 16 residues. The V and J ends lost 4 bases and 4 bases respectively, with 20 bases between them. Germline V lookup: CDR1 SGHKS, CDR2 YYEKEE (reference sequence). CDR3 coding DNA: TGTGCCAGCAGCGTCCCATCCGGGCATCGGGGCACTGAAGCTTTCTTT. It is translated as CASSVPSGHRGTEAFF.

CDR3 sequence reads: CASSRTGTVYEQYF. The CDR3 DNA sequence: TGTGCCAGCAGTCGAACAGGGACCGTTTACGAGCAGTACTTC. The J gene is TRBJ2-7, the V gene TRBV27; D is perhaps TRBD1 (6 bases). V was shortened by 5 bases and J by 4 bases, with 15 bases between the two germline ends. This CDR3 region has 14 residues. The V gene's germline CDR1 is MNHEY and CDR2 SMNVEV (reference sequence).

This chain connects TRBV6-4 to TRBJ2-1, with D possibly TRBD1 on 6 matching bases. Trimming left V 4 bases short and J 9 bases short, with 16 bases between. The germline CDR1 and CDR2 sequences are MRHNA and SNTAGT. CDR3 length: 14 residues. The CDR3 nucleotides are TGTGCCAGCAGTGCGTTCGGCAGGGGAACTGAGCAGTTCTTC. This encodes CASSAFGRGTEQFF.

The V and J genes are TRBV2 and TRBJ1-1; a weak D match, TRBD1 (5 bases). The V and J ends lost 4 bases and 6 bases respectively, with 12 bases between them. Germline values: CDR1 SNHLY, CDR2 FYNNEI. There are 13 residues in the CDR3. In nucleotides, the CDR3 is TGTGCCAGCAGTGTTGGCAGGGCGTCTGAAGCTTTCTTT. This gives the protein CASSVGRASEAFF.

J is TRBJ1-5 and V is TRBV6-6; D not resolved. Trimming stripped 6 bases from V and 3 bases from J, with 9 bases between. The CDR3 has 13 amino acids. CDR1 MNHNY and CDR2 SVGAGI come from the germline V gene (reference sequence). Here the CDR3 DNA reads TGTGCCAGCAGGCTGGTAGCCAATCAGCCCCAGCATTTT. Residues: CASRLVANQPQHF.

The chain carries TRBV7-2 and TRBJ2-7, with 8 bases fitting TRBD1. Germline CDR1 reads SGHTA; CDR2 reads FQGNSA. The CDR3 loop spans 15 amino acids. J lost 2 bases, V lost 5 bases, and 8 bases had no gene match. The CDR3 is CASSLDRGFAYEQYF. The CDR3 DNA reads as TGTGCCAGCAGCCTAGACAGGGGTTTTGCCTACGAGCAGTACTTC.